In its sample, the clone carrying this TCR beta chain was seen a few times. Its specificity is not known. This specimen comes from a study of CD8 T cells in Susac syndrome. Overall study findings and caveats: As the study acknowledged, the number of individuals in its TCR sequencing and HLA analysis was relatively small.

The germline gives CDR1 SGHVS, CDR2 FNYEAQ. With 0 bases removed from V and 6 bases from J, the gap between germline ends came to 14 bases. This CDR3 is 16 amino acids long. The authors reverse transcribed roughly 0.5 to 1 ug RNA with random hexamers. TCR beta CDR3 was amplified by immunoSEQ covering 54 Vbeta and 13 Jbeta. TCRdb reanalysed the immunoSEQ multiplex PCR reads using MiXCR and keeps one entry per CDR3 protein. The data show around 150,000 distinct CDR3 sequences, just under 95% seen once. TCR beta from blood CD8+ and CD4+ T cells was sequenced. This sequence originates from a human donor in good health. The chain employs TRBV7-6 and TRBJ2-2; D is tentatively TRBD1 or TRBD2 (5 bases each). The sequenced sample consisted of CD4+ T cells from PBMCs. The CDR3 loop reads CASSLAQGLGAGELFF. As DNA, the CDR3 is TGTGCCAGCAGCTTAGCCCAAGGGCTGGGGGCCGGGGAGCTGTTTTTT.